Below, one T cell receptor beta chain is given with its context. Which antigen it targets is not known. Base qualities are missing; no much larger clone stands one base away. TCRbeta CDR3 regions were amplified from genomic DNA by means of the immunoSEQ Assay, a bias-controlled multiplex PCR. The authors' pipeline ran thus. Nucleated cell counts per sample were estimated from amplification of reference gene primers within the assay. To quantify the absolute abundance of each unique TCRbeta CDR3 rearrangement, sequence reads were collapsed and filtered. For each sample, productive Simpson clonality was calculated as the square root of Simpson's diversity index over productive rearrangements. TCRdb's version of the immuneACCESS table is confined to in-frame rearrangements and falls short of the full clone set. An unresolved V gene accounts for under half of the shortfall where checked; the remainder is of unknown origin. D and trimming were read from the DNA, whereas the V and J calls and clone size are those reported in that table. Across this sample there are around 77,000 clones, with about 92% seen only once. The ten largest make up 16% of the sample.

The collaborating institutions used their own protocols to collect whole blood in K2EDTA tubes. Collaborator samples were shipped for TCRbeta analysis as frozen whole blood, isolated PBMCs, or DNA extracted from either sample type. This sample is part of a study of blood T cell repertoires in COVID-19 (dated by TCRdb to about 2020). Study-wide context: Samples from collaborators originated in the United States, Italy and Spain and spanned both the acute and convalescent phases of COVID-19. The dataset comprised deeply sampled blood TCRbeta repertoires from subjects exposed to, actively infected with, or recovered from COVID-19. Samples were obtained from the ongoing ImmuneRACE study (first 160 participants) and from some 1,200 subjects provided by 6 global collaborators. Where available, HLA class I and class II types were taken from metadata supplied by the sample provider and were not determined by assay-based typing. A de-identified subject ID, COVID-19 status, age in years and sex were almost always included in the sample metadata. The material from the prospective study consisted of cDNA or gDNA derived from T cells, B-cell-depleted T cells, or PBMCs. The repertoires were released in a freely available public database intended as a resource for research on the immune response to SARS-CoV-2. The investigation overall reported the following: Clinical and demographic metadata were provided uncurated, with the amount varying by source and participant.

The CDR3, from cysteine to phenylalanine, totals 15 residues. The read is trimmed to its CDR3 DNA, 45 bases read in frame from base 1. V is trimmed back by 7 bases and J by 0 bases, and the junction contains 5 bases that no gene match accounts for. CDR1 and CDR2, looked up from the germline V gene, are MDHEN and SYDVKM. This receptor chain uses TRBV28 and TRBJ2-2; 7 of the junction bases match TRBD2. The receptor's source is a woman aged 80 or over with active or convalescent COVID-19. The sequenced sample was peripheral blood. This receptor carries the CDR3 CASTPSGANTGELFF. The nucleotide sequence is given as TGTGCCAGCACCCCTAGCGGAGCGAACACCGGGGAGCTGTTTTTT.